This T cell receptor beta chain came from a study of cytomegalovirus exposure and HLA in healthy donors. This CDR3 region has 17 residues. CDR1 is MGHRA, CDR2 YSYEKL, per germline. V gave up 1 base and J gave up 4 bases; unmatched junction bases: 8. PCR used 60 Vbeta primers and 13 Jbeta primers. TCRdb keeps only in-frame clones here, not all; method: immunoSEQ multiplex PCR. This table holds approximately 160,000 clones, around 79% found once. The V and J genes are TRBV4-1 and TRBJ2-3, with 10 bases lining up with TRBD2. The clonotype comes from a middle-aged woman in good health and CMV-seropositive. Material: PBMCs. The DNA for the CDR3 is TGCGCCAGCAGCCAAGCTACCGGGACTAGCGTTGCAGATACGCAGTATTTT. It yields the protein CASSQATGTSVADTQYF.